Each of the 9 T cell receptor beta chains below was sequenced from the same sample in a study of T cell responses to AZD1222 COVID-19 vaccine. Assay used: immunoSEQ multiplex PCR; TCRdb lists only in-frame clones, some missing. This sample carries approximately 110,000 clones, roughly nine tenths of them seen once, and the ten largest clones take under 2.5%. The specimen comprised peripheral blood, sampled 28 days after the second AZD1222 dose. The receptor set was obtained from an adult who received the AZD1222 COVID-19 vaccine.

The chain carries TRBV4-1 and TRBJ1-2; 7 bases fit TRBD1. In germline, CDR1 is MGHRA, CDR2 YSYEKL. Trimming removed 1 base from V and 4 bases from J; junction bases left unmatched: 9. The length of the CDR3 is 16 residues. The CDR3 coding sequence is TGCGCCAGCAGCCAAGCTTTCTACAGGGGCGGCTATGGCTACACCTTC. Its protein is CASSQAFYRGGYGYTF.

The chain recombines TRBV7-7 with TRBJ2-5, with 9 bases matching TRBD1. This CDR3 is 18 amino acids long. The V segment lost 2 bases and the J segment 4 bases; nucleotides outside the gene matches: 14. Germline V CDR1 and CDR2: SSHAT, FNYEAQ (reference sequence). The CDR3 coding sequence is TGTGCCAGCAGCTTACGGATTACCGGGACAGGGTTTTCAGAGACCCAGTACTTC. It translates to CASSLRITGTGFSETQYF.

The chain is built from TRBV5-1 and TRBJ1-6; 11 nucleotides agree with TRBD1. The J segment lost 9 bases and the V segment lost 0 bases, leaving 2 bases of the junction unmatched. In germline, CDR1 is SGHRS, CDR2 YFSETQ. The CDR3 loop spans 15 amino acids. This chain's CDR3 is CASSLGTGGVSPLHF. CDR3 sequence (DNA): TGCGCCAGCAGCTTGGGGACAGGGGGCGTTTCACCCCTCCACTTT.

This clone was seen a handful of times. The chain has TRBV7-2 and TRBJ1-2, with D maybe TRBD1 (6 bases). V was cut by 4 bases and J by 8 bases, with 20 bases left in between. Germline CDR1 is SGHTA and CDR2 is FQGNSA. There are 15 residues in the CDR3. The CDR3 protein is CASSSPGVRVVGYTF. CDR3 in DNA: TGTGCCAGCAGCTCCCCAGGGGTCAGGGTTGTGGGCTACACCTTC. Drawing the rest from reference TRBV7-2 and TRBJ1-2, the complete variable domain is GAGVSQSPSNKVTEKGKDVELRCDPISGHTALYWYRQSLGQGLEFLIYFQGNSAPDKSGLPSDRFSAERTGGSVSTLTIQRTQQEDSAVYLCASSSPGVRVVGYTFGSGTRLTVV.

The chain joins TRBV25-1 to TRBJ2-1, with 10 nucleotides matching TRBD1. This CDR3 is 15 amino acids long. The ends lost 4 bases at V and 5 bases at J; junction bases unmatched: 5. Germline CDR1 reads MGHDK; CDR2 reads SYGVNS. This chain's CDR3 is CASSGDRGLNNEQFF. In nucleotides, the CDR3 is TGTGCCAGCAGTGGAGACAGGGGGCTGAACAATGAGCAGTTCTTC.

The chain combines TRBV5-1 with TRBJ2-7; 8 bases fit TRBD2. With 0 bases clipped from V and 3 bases from J, the junction kept 17 bases outside the gene matches. CDR3 length: 19 residues. The germline gives CDR1 SGHRS, CDR2 YFSETQ. The CDR3, as DNA: TGCGCCAGCAGCTTGGGAGTGGGCTCCGGGAGGGCCCTCTACTACGAGCAGTACTTC. This gives the protein CASSLGVGSGRALYYEQYF. Full variable domain (missing parts from reference TRBV5-1 and TRBJ2-7): KAGVTQTPRYLIKTRGQQVTLSCSPISGHRSVSWYQQTPGQGLQFLFEYFSETQRNKGNFPGRFSGRQFSNSRSEMNVSTLELGDSALYLCASSLGVGSGRALYYEQYFGPGTRLTVT.

The chain links TRBV27 to TRBJ1-2; D ambiguous. This CDR3 is built from 13 residues. Germline CDR1 and CDR2: MNHEY and SMNVEV (reference sequence). Trimming removed 4 bases from V and 2 bases from J, with 8 bases in between. This CDR3 reads CASSSTENYGYTF. CDR3 bases: TGTGCCAGCAGTTCAACAGAGAACTATGGCTACACCTTC.

The gene calls are TRBV18 and TRBJ2-5, with D perhaps matching TRBD2 (6 bases). This CDR3 spans 14 amino acids. V was shortened by 1 base and J by 2 bases, with 8 bases between the two germline ends. CDR1 and CDR2 from the germline V gene are KGHSH and LQKENI. In DNA form, the CDR3 reads TGTGCCAGCTCACCACGGCTAGCGCAAGAGACCCAGTACTTC. Residues: CASSPRLAQETQYF.

This sequence joins TRBV29-1 and TRBJ1-3; 9 nucleotides line up with TRBD1. The CDR3 has 14 amino acids. J was trimmed by 0 bases and V by 4 bases; bases with no gene match: 1. Germline CDR1 SQVTM, CDR2 ANQGSEA. CDR3 in DNA: TGCAGCGTTGGACAGGGGGGCTCTGGAAACACCATATATTTT. It codes for CSVGQGGSGNTIYF.